This T cell receptor beta chain emerged from a study of blood T cell repertoires in COVID-19. Whole-study context: Donors in the United States, Italy and Spain gave samples during acute or convalescent COVID-19. T cells, B-cell-depleted T cells, or PBMCs provided the cDNA or gDNA that served as material.

In the original processing: Counts of nucleated cells, estimated from reference gene primer amplification, were obtained. Profiling relied on immunoSEQ multiplex PCR, and the TCRdb table lists in-frame clones only, not all of them. The V and J calls and clone size were taken over from that table, and D and trimming were inferred from the DNA. The sample yields roughly 66,000 clones, 91% seen once. Germline V CDR1 and CDR2: SGHDN, FVKESK. J was trimmed by 3 bases and V by 1 base; bases with no gene match: 6. This CDR3 contains 16 residues. The V call is TRBV14, the J call TRBJ2-1, with 7 bases that match TRBD2. The source material was peripheral blood. The sequence derives from a human donor with active COVID-19. The donor label of this sample is uncertain. The CDR3: CASSQGSSGLYNEQFF. The CDR3 DNA is TGTGCCAGCAGCCAAGGCTCTAGCGGTCTCTACAATGAGCAGTTCTTC.